This is a list of T cell receptor beta chains from one sample in a study of neurological immune-mediated disorders. MiXCR was run by TCRdb on the 5' RACE reads, yielding one entry per CDR3 protein. The sample lists tens of thousands of distinct CDR3 sequences, roughly 13% occurring once. The sample comprised PBMCs. The receptors here all came from a female donor with HTLV-1-associated myelopathy (HAM/TSP). CDR3s include the opening cysteine and the closing phenylalanine or tryptophan. The D gene is left open where the match is weak. Not all rows give a size; the values are once, few, many and, for expanded clones, a class.

DNA,CDR3,J,size,D,V
TGCAGTGCTAGAGCCGACTTCCAAGAGACCCAGTACTTC,CSARADFQETQYF,TRBJ2-5,NA,NA,TRBV20-1
TGCAGTGCCACCTCTGGGGGTGAAAAACTGTTTTTT,CSATSGGEKLFF,TRBJ1-4,many,NA,TRBV20-1
TGCAGTGCTAGAGACCACCTAACGCCGGGACAGCTCCACAATGAGCAGTTCTTC,CSARDHLTPGQLHNEQFF,TRBJ2-1,many,TRBD1,TRBV20-1
TGTGCCAGCCGCGGGGGATTAAATTCACCCCTCCACTTT,CASRGGLNSPLHF,TRBJ1-6,many,NA,TRBV7-9
TGCAGTGCTAGACTAGCGGGGGGGCCTGGGGCCAACGTCCTGACTTTC,CSARLAGGPGANVLTF,TRBJ2-6,many,TRBD2,TRBV20-1
TGCAGTGCCATGGGGGGTTTGGGGCTTTATAGCAATCAGCCCCAGCATTTT,CSAMGGLGLYSNQPQHF,TRBJ1-5,many,NA,TRBV20-1
TGCGCTAGCATCCAAGGTGCAGGGAAAGAGACCCAGTACTTC,CASIQGAGKETQYF,TRBJ2-5,NA,NA,TRBV4-1
TGCAGTGCTAGAGATATGGCAGACCGGATTTCTGGCTACACCTTC,CSARDMADRISGYTF,TRBJ1-2,many,NA,TRBV20-1
TGCAGTGCTAGGGAAACTAGCGGGGGAAGGTACGAGCAGTACTTC,CSARETSGGRYEQYF,TRBJ2-7,many,TRBD2,TRBV20-1
TGCGCCAGCAGCTTGGGTTGGGGGCCAAGCGGTGAGCAGTTCTTC,CASSLGWGPSGEQFF,TRBJ2-1,many,NA,TRBV5-1
TGCAGCGTTGGGTGGGGCAATAATCAGCCCCAGCATTTT,CSVGWGNNQPQHF,TRBJ1-5,many,NA,TRBV29-1
TGTGCCAGCAGTTTATCGGCGGGACCGAACTACGAGCAGTACTTC,CASSLSAGPNYEQYF,TRBJ2-7,many,NA,TRBV27
TGCGCCAGCAGCCAAGATGGGACAGGGGGCTACAATGAGCAGTTCTTC,CASSQDGTGGYNEQFF,TRBJ2-1,many,TRBD1,TRBV4-1
TGTGCCAGCCGAACCGAGACTAGCGGCTTCTACGAGCAGTACTTC,CASRTETSGFYEQYF,TRBJ2-7,many,TRBD2,TRBV7-8
TGTGCCAGCAGTTTTACCCCGGGAGAGCAGTACTTC,CASSFTPGEQYF,TRBJ2-7,many,NA,TRBV12-3/TRBV12-4